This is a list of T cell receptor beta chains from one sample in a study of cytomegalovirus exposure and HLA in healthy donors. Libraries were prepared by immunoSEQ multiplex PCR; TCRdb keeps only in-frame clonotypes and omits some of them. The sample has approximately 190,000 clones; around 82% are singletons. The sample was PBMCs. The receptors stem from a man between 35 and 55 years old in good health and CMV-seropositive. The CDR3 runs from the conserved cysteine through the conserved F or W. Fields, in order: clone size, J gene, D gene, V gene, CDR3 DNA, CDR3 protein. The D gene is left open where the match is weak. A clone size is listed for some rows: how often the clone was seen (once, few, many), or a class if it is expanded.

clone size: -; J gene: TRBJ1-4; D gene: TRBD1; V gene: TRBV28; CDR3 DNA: TGTGCCAGCAGCCCCGGGACAGGGAACGCTGTAGGGCTGTTTTTT; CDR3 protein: CASSPGTGNAVGLFF
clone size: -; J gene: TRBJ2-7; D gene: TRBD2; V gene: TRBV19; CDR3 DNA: TGTGCCAGTAGTATCTTGGCGGGAGCTGTCCACGAGCAGTACTTC; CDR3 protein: CASSILAGAVHEQYF
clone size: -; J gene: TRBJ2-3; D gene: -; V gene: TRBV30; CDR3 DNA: TGTGCCTGGAGTAGCGGAGTAAGCACAGATACGCAGTATTTT; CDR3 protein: CAWSSGVSTDTQYF
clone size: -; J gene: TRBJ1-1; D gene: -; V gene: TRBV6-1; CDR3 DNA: TGTGCCAGCAGTAAAAAGGAGATTAACACTGAAGCTTTCTTT; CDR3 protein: CASSKKEINTEAFF
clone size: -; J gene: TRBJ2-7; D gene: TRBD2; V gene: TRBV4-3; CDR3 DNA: TGCGCCAGCAGCCAAGATTCAGCGGGAGGCGGGGAGCAGTACTTC; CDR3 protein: CASSQDSAGGGEQYF
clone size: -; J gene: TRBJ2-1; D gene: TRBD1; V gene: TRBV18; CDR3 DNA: TGTGCCAGCTCACCACCGGGACAGGGGGAGAACAATGAGCAGTTCTTC; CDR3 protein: CASSPPGQGENNEQFF
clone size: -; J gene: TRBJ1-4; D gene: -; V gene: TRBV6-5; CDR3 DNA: TGTGCCAGCAGTTACTCTTTAGATGAAAAACTGTTTTTT; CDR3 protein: CASSYSLDEKLFF
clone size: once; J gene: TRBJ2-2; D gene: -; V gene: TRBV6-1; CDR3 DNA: TGTGCCAGCGAAGAGAACGCGGGGACCGGGGAGCTGTTTTTT; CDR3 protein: CASEENAGTGELFF
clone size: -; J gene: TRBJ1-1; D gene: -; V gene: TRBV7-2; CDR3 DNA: TGTGCCAGCAGCGAGGACAGCCGGCGAAAAGCTTTCTTT; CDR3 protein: CASSEDSRRKAFF
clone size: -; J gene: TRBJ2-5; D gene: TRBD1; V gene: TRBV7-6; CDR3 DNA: TGTGCCAGCAGCCCAAACCGCGCAGGGGGCGCTCGGCTCAATCGGGAGACCCAGTACTTC; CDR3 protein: CASSPNRAGGARLNRETQYF
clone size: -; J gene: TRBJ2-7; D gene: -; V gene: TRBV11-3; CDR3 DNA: TGTGCCAGCAGCTTAGCCGGGGGAGACAGCCTTTACGAGCAGTACTTC; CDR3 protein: CASSLAGGDSLYEQYF
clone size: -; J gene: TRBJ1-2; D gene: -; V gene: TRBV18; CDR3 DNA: TGTGCCAGCTCACGTGAGGGTATCGGCTACACCTTC; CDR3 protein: CASSREGIGYTF
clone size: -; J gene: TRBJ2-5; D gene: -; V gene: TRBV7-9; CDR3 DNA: TGTGCCAGCAGCTTAATCACAGGGTGGGAAGAGACCCAGTACTTC; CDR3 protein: CASSLITGWEETQYF
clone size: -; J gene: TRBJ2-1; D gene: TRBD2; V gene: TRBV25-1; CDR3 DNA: TGTGCCAGCAGTATAGCGGGAGGAGTCAATGAGCAGTTCTTC; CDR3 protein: CASSIAGGVNEQFF
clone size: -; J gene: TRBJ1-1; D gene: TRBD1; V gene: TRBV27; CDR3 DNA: TGTGCCAGCAGTGGGACAGGTTATTTGGACACTGAAGCTTTCTTT; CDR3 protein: CASSGTGYLDTEAFF
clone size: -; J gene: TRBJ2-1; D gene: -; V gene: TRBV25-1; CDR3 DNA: TGTGCCAGCAGTGACTATAACGAGCAGTTCTTC; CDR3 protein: CASSDYNEQFF
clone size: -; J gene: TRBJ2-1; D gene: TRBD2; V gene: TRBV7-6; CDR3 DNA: TGTGCCAGCAGCCTTGGGACTATGGCCTACAATGAGCAGTTCTTC; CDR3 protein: CASSLGTMAYNEQFF
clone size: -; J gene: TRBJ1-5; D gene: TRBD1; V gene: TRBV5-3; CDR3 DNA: TGTGCCAGAAGCGGGCGCCGGGACAGAAACAATCAGCCCCAGCATTTT; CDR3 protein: CARSGRRDRNNQPQHF
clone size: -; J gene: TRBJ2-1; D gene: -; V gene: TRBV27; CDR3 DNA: TGTGCCAGCACTGGAGGGAATGAGCAGTTCTTC; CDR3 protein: CASTGGNEQFF
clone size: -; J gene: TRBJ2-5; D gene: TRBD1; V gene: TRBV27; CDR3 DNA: TGTGCCAGCAGTTTCCTAGGGGGTAGGCCGACAGGGACCCGTCAAGAGACCCAGTACTTC; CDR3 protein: CASSFLGGRPTGTRQETQYF
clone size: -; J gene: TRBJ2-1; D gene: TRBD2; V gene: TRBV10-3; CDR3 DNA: TGTGCCATCAGTGAGCGGGAGGGCCCCCCCAATGAGCAGTTCTTC; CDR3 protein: CAISEREGPPNEQFF
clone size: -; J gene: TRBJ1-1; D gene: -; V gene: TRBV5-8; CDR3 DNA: TGTGCCAGCAGCTTGGACGGGGGCACTGAAGCTTTCTTT; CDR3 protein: CASSLDGGTEAFF
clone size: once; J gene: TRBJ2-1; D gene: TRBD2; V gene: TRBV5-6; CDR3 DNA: TGTGCCAGCAGCTTGGTGCGGGAGCGATACAATGAGCAGTTCTTC; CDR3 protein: CASSLVRERYNEQFF
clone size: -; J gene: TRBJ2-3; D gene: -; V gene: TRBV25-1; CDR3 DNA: TGTGCCAGCAGTATCAGCGCCTCCGCCACAGATACGCAGTATTTT; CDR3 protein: CASSISASATDTQYF
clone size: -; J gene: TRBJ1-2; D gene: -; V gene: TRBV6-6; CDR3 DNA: TGTGCCAGCAGGACCGGGAACTATGGCTACACCTTC; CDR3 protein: CASRTGNYGYTF
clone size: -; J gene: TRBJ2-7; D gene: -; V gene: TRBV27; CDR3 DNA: TGTGCCAGCACTAAAGGAGGCGGTCGCGAGCAGTACTTC; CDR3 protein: CASTKGGGREQYF
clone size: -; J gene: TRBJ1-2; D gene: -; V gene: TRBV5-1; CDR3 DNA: TGCGCCAGCAGCTTTACTAGGGGGAACTATGGCTACACCTTC; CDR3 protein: CASSFTRGNYGYTF
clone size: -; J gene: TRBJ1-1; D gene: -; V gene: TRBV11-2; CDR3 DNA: TGTGCCAGCAGCGCTCGGGGGGGCACTGAAGCTTTCTTT; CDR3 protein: CASSARGGTEAFF
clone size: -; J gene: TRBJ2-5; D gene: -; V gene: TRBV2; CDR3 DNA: TGTGCCAGCAGCGTAGAACAGGGACAAGAGACCCAGTACTTC; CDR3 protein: CASSVEQGQETQYF
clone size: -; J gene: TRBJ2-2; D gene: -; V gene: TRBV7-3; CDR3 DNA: TGTGCCAGCAGCCAATCTAGCGTCGGGGAGCTGTTTTTT; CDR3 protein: CASSQSSVGELFF